Listed here are 27 T cell receptor beta chains from one sample, sequenced in a study of regulatory T cells in long-lasting Graves disease. Libraries of TCR beta came from iRepertoire HTBI primers plus Arm-PCR of CDR3 regions. TCRdb processed the multiplex PCR reads anew with MiXCR; each CDR3 protein has one entry. The top ten clones hold 20% to 25% of a sample with about 330,000 distinct CDR3 sequences, 16% of them seen once. Stated time point: newly diagnosed GD, antithyroid drugs for less than 3 months. Making the TCR library involved RNA that had been extracted from PBMCs. A further study also used this sample, focusing on T cells in Graves' hyperthyroidism and ophthalmopathy.

The specimen comprised peripheral blood mononuclear cells (PBMCs), sampled at new diagnosis, from a patient treated with antithyroid drugs. Every receptor here comes from a woman aged 18-30 years with Graves disease.

CDR3 sequence (DNA): TGTGCCAGCGTATGGAAGATTCCCGACAGCCCTGCGAACACCGGGGAGCTGTTTTTT. Amino acid sequence: CASVWKIPDSPANTGELFF. V and J are TRBV6-1 and TRBJ2-2; D is possibly TRBD1 (5 bases). This CDR3 has 19 residues. Trimming took off 8 bases at V and 0 bases at J, with 25 bases between the two ends. Germline CDR1 reads MNHNS; CDR2 reads SASEGT.

There are a few counts of this clonotype. This rearrangement joins TRBV6-1 to TRBJ2-3; TRBD2 matches at 7 bases. V dropped 10 bases and J dropped 4; count of bases not matched to a gene: 11. CDR1 is MNHNS and CDR2 is SASEGT in the germline V gene. The CDR3 totals 14 residues. The CDR3 DNA reads TGTGCCATCAAGGCCACCGGGAGGCCAGATACGCAGTATTTT. Protein sequence: CAIKATGRPDTQYF.

The table lists this clonotype with many counts. The chain recombines TRBV12-3 or TRBV12-4 with TRBJ1-1; D is undetermined. V was clipped by 4 bases and J by 6 bases, with 12 bases between them. CDR3 length: 13 amino acids. The CDR3 bases are TGTGCCAGCAGTTCTCCGACGGGATCTGAAGCTTTCTTT. It specifies CASSSPTGSEAFF.

This clonotype was seen ten or more times. V and J are TRBV12-3 or TRBV12-4 and TRBJ1-1; 7 bases are shared with TRBD1. The V gene end was trimmed by 6 bases and the J gene end by 5 bases; junction bases not matched to a gene: 6. The CDR3 runs 13 residues. The CDR3 bases are TGTGCCAGCAGAGAAACAGGGGAAACTGAAGCTTTCTTT. It encodes CASRETGETEAFF.

This clonotype was seen more than once but under ten times. The rearrangement links TRBV19 to TRBJ1-5, with TRBD1 as a possible D gene (6 bases). Looked up from germline, CDR1 is LNHDA and CDR2 is SQIVND (reference sequence). The V end was cut by 7 bases, the J end by 1 base, with 11 bases between. The CDR3 loop spans 14 amino acids. Here the CDR3 reads CASTLGASNQPQHF. The CDR3 DNA follows: TGTGCCAGTACTCTGGGGGCGAGCAATCAGCCCCAGCATTTT.

This chain connects TRBV6-1 to TRBJ1-3, with a weak D call TRBD1 (5 bases). The V end was cut by 3 bases, the J end by 8 bases, with 14 bases between. Germline V lookup: CDR1 MNHNS, CDR2 SASEGT. The CDR3 totals 14 residues. The CDR3 spells CASSEGRALDTIYF. The CDR3 coding sequence is TGTGCCAGCAGTGAGGGACGGGCCTTGGACACCATATATTTT.

This clonotype appeared many times. V and J are TRBV7-9 and TRBJ1-4; D gene uncertain. This CDR3 comprises 15 residues. With 0 bases removed from V and 0 bases from J, the gap between germline ends came to 5 bases. Germline CDR1 is SEHNR and CDR2 is FQNEAQ (reference sequence). For the CDR3, the DNA is TGTGCCAGCAGCTTAGCGCAGTCAACTAATGAAAAACTGTTTTTT. Translating gives CASSLAQSTNEKLFF.

This clonotype came up many times. The J gene is TRBJ2-1, the V gene TRBV9, with 8 bases fitting TRBD2. From germline, CDR1 is SGDLS and CDR2 YYNGEE. This CDR3 contains 15 residues. Unmatched junction bases numbered 3, after V lost 4 bases and J lost 0 bases. The CDR3 nucleotides are TGTGCCAGCAGCAACAGCGGGAGCTCCTACAATGAGCAGTTCTTC. It is translated as CASSNSGSSYNEQFF.

This clonotype was detected a few times. This chain links TRBV20-1 with TRBJ2-5; 9 bases are a match to TRBD2. With V trimmed by 6 bases and J by 5 bases, 7 bases remained unmatched. The CDR3 has 13 residues. The germline gives CDR1 DFQATT, CDR2 SNEGSKA (reference sequence). As DNA, the CDR3 is TGCAGTGCCGCGGGAGGGGCTCAGGAGACCCAGTACTTC. This translates into CSAAGGAQETQYF.

Ten or more counts support this clonotype. The chain combines TRBV11-1 with TRBJ2-2; 10 bases match TRBD1. Germline loops: CDR1 SGHAT, CDR2 FQDESV (reference sequence). CDR3 length equals 16 residues. Trimming took 5 bases from V and 4 from J; bases not matched to a gene: 7. The CDR3 DNA follows: TGTGCCAGCAGCCGAGGCAGGACAGGGGGCACCGGGGAGCTGTTTTTT. It translates to CASSRGRTGGTGELFF.

On this clonotype: A much larger clone lies a single base off, so this may be a read error. This rearrangement joins TRBV7-3 to TRBJ1-6; tentatively, D is TRBD1 (5 bases). This CDR3 is 14 amino acids long. In germline, CDR1 is SGHTA, CDR2 FQGTGA. The germline V and J ends were trimmed by 5 bases and 6 bases, with 11 bases remaining between them. CDR3 residues: CASSRGLLNSPLHF. CDR3 nucleotides: TGTGCCAGCAGCCGGGGACTGCTTAATTCACCCCTCCACTTT.

This clonotype was seen only a few times. The rearrangement links TRBV9 to TRBJ2-3; TRBD2 agrees at 11 bases. Per the germline V gene, CDR1 is SGDLS and CDR2 is YYNGEE. V lost 0 bases, J lost 4 bases, and 4 bases stayed unmatched. The CDR3 runs to 16 residues. The CDR3 loop is CASSVDLAGGSDTQYF. In DNA form, the CDR3 reads TGTGCCAGCAGCGTAGATCTAGCGGGAGGCTCAGATACGCAGTATTTT.

The rearrangement joins TRBV9 to TRBJ2-6, with D perhaps TRBD1 or TRBD2 (6 bases each). V was shortened by 0 bases and J by 3 bases, with 16 bases between the two germline ends. Per germline, CDR1 SGDLS and CDR2 YYNGEE. The CDR3 extends over 18 amino acids. Written as DNA, the CDR3 is TGTGCCAGCAGCGTAGCGCTAGGGGGAGGTCTTGGGGCCAACGTCCTGACTTTC. It yields the protein CASSVALGGGLGANVLTF.

In its sample, this clonotype was seen a few times. A read error may account for a junction end that differs from germline. This chain's CDR3 is CASSLERGLSNTEAFF. In DNA form, the CDR3 reads TGTGCCAGCAGCTTAGAGCGGGGACTCTCGAACACTGAGGCTTTCTTT. The rearrangement joins TRBV11-2 to TRBJ1-1, with D possibly TRBD1 on 5 matching bases. CDR1 is SGHAT, CDR2 FQNNGV, per germline. The CDR3 extends over 16 amino acids.

This clonotype showed up many times. The chain uses TRBV12-3 or TRBV12-4 and TRBJ2-7; maybe TRBD1 (6 bases). The V and J ends lost 5 bases and 0 bases respectively, with 17 bases between them. The CDR3 is 16 amino acids. This CDR3 is CASSNYRDTVSYEQYF. The CDR3 region has the DNA TGTGCCAGCAGTAACTACCGGGACACGGTCTCCTACGAGCAGTACTTC.

The sample holds many counts of this clonotype. The chain couples TRBV29-1 to TRBJ1-2; 9 bases fit TRBD1. The CDR3 consists of 14 residues. The J segment lost 4 bases and the V segment lost 6 bases, leaving 9 bases of the junction unmatched. Germline values: CDR1 SQVTM, CDR2 ANQGSEA. DNA for the CDR3: TGCAGCGTAAAATTGGGACAGGGTATCTATGGCTACACCTTC. Its protein is CSVKLGQGIYGYTF. The full variable domain, in which reference TRBV29-1 and TRBJ1-2 provide the parts outside the CDR3, is SAVISQKPSRDICQRGTSLTIQCQVDSQVTMMFWYRQQPGQSLTLIATANQGSEATYESGFVIDKFPISRPNLTFSTLTVSNMSPEDSSIYLCSVKLGQGIYGYTFGSGTRLTVV.

Ten or more counts support this clonotype. This chain uses TRBV29-1 with TRBJ1-2; D perhaps matches TRBD1 (6 bases). The germline V and J ends were trimmed by 4 bases and 4 bases, with 7 bases remaining between them. The CDR3 extends over 11 amino acids. Germline CDR1 SQVTM, CDR2 ANQGSEA. CDR3 amino acids: CSVGQVYGYTF. DNA of the CDR3: TGCAGCGTTGGACAGGTCTATGGCTACACCTTC.

The table lists this clonotype with many counts. The genes are TRBV3-1 and TRBJ1-2; possibly TRBD1 for D (6 bases). Trimming took off 1 base at V and 8 bases at J, with 11 bases between the two ends. CDR3 size: 13 residues. From germline, CDR1 is LGHDT and CDR2 YNNKEL (reference sequence). DNA of the CDR3: TGTGCCAGCAGCCAAGCTAACAGGGACGGCTACACCTTC. Translated: CASSQANRDGYTF.

This clonotype was detected only a few times. The chain joins TRBV12-3 or TRBV12-4 to TRBJ2-3; D gene uncertain. This CDR3 has 17 amino acids. V was cut by 5 bases and J by 1 base, with 19 bases left in between. The CDR3 coding sequence is TGTGCCAGCAGTAGAGACCAGTGGTCTCCGGGCACAGATACGCAGTATTTT. Protein: CASSRDQWSPGTDTQYF.

This clonotype was seen at least ten times. The genes are TRBV24-1 and TRBJ2-3; D tentatively reads TRBD1 or TRBD2 (5 bases each). The V and J ends lost 8 bases and 4 bases respectively, with 18 bases between them. The CDR3 runs to 15 residues. The V gene's germline CDR1 is KGHDR and CDR2 SFDVKD. The CDR3 DNA is TGTGCCACCAACCCGGGACGGAGTTTCCCAGATACGCAGTATTTT. Its translation: CATNPGRSFPDTQYF.

V is TRBV4-1 and J is TRBJ2-2, with D perhaps matching TRBD1 (6 bases). V dropped 4 bases and J dropped 5 bases, with 11 bases sitting between them. Germline V gene sequence: CDR1 MGHRA, CDR2 YSYEKL. The CDR3 runs 14 residues. CDR3 region: CASSRAQGTGELFF. The CDR3 DNA reads as TGCGCCAGCAGCCGTGCCCAGGGGACCGGGGAGCTGTTTTTT.

The chain combines TRBV9 with TRBJ1-5; no reliable D call. Germline assignment: CDR1 SGDLS and CDR2 YYNGEE. The CDR3 is 13 residues long. Trimming removed 8 bases from V and 5 bases from J, with 14 bases in between. CDR3 bases: TGTGCCAGTGGACGTACCAGCGATCAGCCCCAGCATTTT. Its translation is CASGRTSDQPQHF.

The chain carries TRBV6-1 and TRBJ1-4, with 8 nucleotides matching TRBD1. The CDR3 is 14 residues long. The J segment lost 14 bases and the V segment lost 4 bases, leaving 12 bases of the junction unmatched. CDR1 is MNHNS and CDR2 is SASEGT in the germline V gene. CDR3 in amino acids: CASSARDRPLRLFF. The CDR3 DNA follows: TGTGCCAGCAGTGCCCGGGACAGGCCCTTGAGGCTGTTTTTT.

This clonotype appeared once. This chain connects TRBV7-9 to TRBJ2-2, with 9 nucleotides matching TRBD1. Losses at the gene ends were 0 bases for V and 5 bases for J; bases not matched to a gene: 4. The germline gives CDR1 SEHNR, CDR2 FQNEAQ (reference sequence). The CDR3 covers 16 residues. CDR3 protein: CASSLAGQGPTGELFF. CDR3 nucleotides: TGTGCCAGCAGCTTAGCGGGACAGGGTCCAACCGGGGAGCTGTTTTTT.

The sample holds many counts of this clonotype. The rearrangement uses TRBV12-3 or TRBV12-4 and TRBJ2-3; no firm D call. The CDR3 sequence is 15 residues long. The V gene lost 8 bases and the J gene lost 2 bases, with 17 bases spanning the gap. CDR3 loop: CASLSGRAYTDTQYF. CDR3 sequence (DNA): TGTGCCAGCCTATCGGGCAGAGCTTACACAGATACGCAGTATTTT.

CDR3 in DNA: TGTGCCACCAGCAGAGAGCCCCTGGGCAGGTCGGGGCCCCAGCATTTT. Translating gives CATSREPLGRSGPQHF. This sequence joins TRBV15 and TRBJ1-5; D not certain. With 0 bases removed from V and 9 bases from J, the gap between germline ends came to 18 bases. The CDR3 loop spans 16 amino acids. Germline CDR1 and CDR2: LNHNV and YYDKDF (reference sequence).

The gene calls are TRBV9 and TRBJ2-5; a possible D gene is TRBD2 (7 bases). Germline CDR1 and CDR2: SGDLS and YYNGEE. V lost 0 bases, J lost 5 bases, and 17 bases lay in between. This CDR3 comprises 16 residues. CDR3: CASSVDPGGGGETQYF. For the CDR3, the DNA is TGTGCCAGCAGCGTAGACCCGGGAGGAGGGGGGGAGACCCAGTACTTC. The complete variable domain, with remaining parts taken from reference TRBV9 and TRBJ2-5, reads DSGVTQTPKHLITATGQRVTLRCSPRSGDLSVYWYQQSLDQGLQFLIQYYNGEERAKGNILERFSAQQFPDLHSELNLSSLELGDSALYFCASSVDPGGGGETQYFGPGTRLLVL.